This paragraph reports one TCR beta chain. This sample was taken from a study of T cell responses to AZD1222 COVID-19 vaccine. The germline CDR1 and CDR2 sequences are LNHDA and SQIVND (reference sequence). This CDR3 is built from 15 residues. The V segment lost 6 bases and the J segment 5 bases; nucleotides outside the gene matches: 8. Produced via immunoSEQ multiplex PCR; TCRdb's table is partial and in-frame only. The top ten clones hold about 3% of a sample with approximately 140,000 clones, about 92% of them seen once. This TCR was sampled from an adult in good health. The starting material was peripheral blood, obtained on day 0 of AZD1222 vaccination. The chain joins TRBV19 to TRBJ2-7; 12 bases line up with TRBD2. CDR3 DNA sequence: TGTGCCAGTAGGGGCACTAGCGGGAGGAATCACGAGCAGTACTTC. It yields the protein CASRGTSGRNHEQYF.